This entry lists 18 T cell receptor beta chains sequenced from one sample in a study of blood T cell repertoires in COVID-19. TCRdb's table, derived via immunoSEQ multiplex PCR, lists solely in-frame clones and lacks some. The sample has tens of thousands of clones; roughly nine tenths are singletons. Sequences were obtained from peripheral blood. Receptor source: a man aged 55 to 70 with acute or convalescent COVID-19.

The genes are TRBV6-4 and TRBJ2-7; TRBD2 aligns across 8 bases. In germline, CDR1 is MRHNA, CDR2 SNTAGT. J was trimmed by 6 bases and V by 2 bases; bases with no gene match: 0. The CDR3 has 12 residues. The DNA for the CDR3 is TGTGCCAGCAGTGACGCGGGGGGCGAGCAGTACTTC. Protein product: CASSDAGGEQYF.

The rearrangement links TRBV2 to TRBJ1-5; perhaps TRBD1 as D (5 bases). CDR3 length: 12 residues. The V gene lost 5 bases and the J gene lost 7 bases, with 9 bases spanning the gap. Germline CDR1 is SNHLY and CDR2 is FYNNEI. CDR3 DNA: TGTGCCAGCAGTATGGGGCGGCAGCCCCAGCATTTT. Amino acid sequence: CASSMGRQPQHF.

This chain links TRBV2 with TRBJ1-2; TRBD1 matches at 10 bases. V was pared by 6 bases and J by 6 bases, with 7 bases of the junction left unmatched. The CDR3 runs 14 residues. Germline V gene lookup returns CDR1 SNHLY and CDR2 FYNNEI. CDR3 coding DNA: TGTGCCAGCAGGGGACAGGGGACGAAGGATGGCTACACCTTC. Protein product: CASRGQGTKDGYTF.

The CDR3: CASTSGGDTEAFF. In DNA form, the CDR3 reads TGTGCCAGCACCTCGGGGGGAGACACTGAAGCTTTCTTT. The chain couples TRBV5-5 to TRBJ1-1; D may be TRBD1 (5 bases). Germline-derived CDR1 and CDR2 are SGHKS and YYEKEE (reference sequence). There are 13 residues in the CDR3. Trimming removed 6 bases at V and 3 bases at J, with 12 bases between.

V gene TRBV6-5 combines with J gene TRBJ2-1; 8 bases align to TRBD1. Per the germline V gene, CDR1 is MNHEY and CDR2 is SVGAGI. V dropped 4 bases and J dropped 0; count of bases not matched to a gene: 5. This CDR3 has 16 residues. CDR3 nucleotides: TGTGCCAGCAGTTCCGTAGGGACAGGCTCCTACAATGAGCAGTTCTTC. This encodes CASSSVGTGSYNEQFF.

In this sample, this clone turned up a few times. The chain couples TRBV2 to TRBJ1-5; weak D call: TRBD1 (5 bases). CDR3 size: 19 residues. Between the trimmed V and J ends, which lost 1 base and 0 bases, there was a span of 19 bases. CDR1 SNHLY and CDR2 FYNNEI come from the germline V gene. DNA of the CDR3: TGTGCCAGCAGTGAAGAGGTTTGGGGACTGATTAGTAGCAATCAGCCCCAGCATTTT. Translating gives CASSEEVWGLISSNQPQHF. Drawing the rest from reference TRBV2 and TRBJ1-5, the complete variable domain is EPEVTQTPSHQVTQMGQEVILRCVPISNHLYFYWYRQILGQKVEFLVSFYNNEISEKSEIFDDQFSVERPDGSNFTLKIRSTKLEDSAMYFCASSEEVWGLISSNQPQHFGDGTRLSIL.

The genes are TRBV5-4 and TRBJ2-7, with 8 nucleotides matching TRBD1. Germline V gene lookup returns CDR1 SGHNT and CDR2 YYREEE (reference sequence). CDR3 length: 13 residues. V dropped 4 bases and J dropped 7; count of bases not matched to a gene: 7. The CDR3 loop is CASSRQGAGEQYF. The CDR3 DNA follows: TGTGCCAGCAGCCGGCAGGGGGCGGGGGAGCAGTACTTC.

The J gene is TRBJ2-1, the V gene TRBV11-1; the D gene is possibly TRBD2 (5 bases). Per the germline V gene, CDR1 is SGHAT and CDR2 is FQDESV (reference sequence). The V gene lost 5 bases and the J gene lost 2 bases, with 10 bases spanning the gap. The CDR3 spans 14 residues. The CDR3 sequence is CASSGSGTYNEQFF. The CDR3 coding sequence is TGTGCCAGCAGCGGTTCCGGGACCTACAATGAGCAGTTCTTC.

As DNA, the CDR3 is TGTGCCAGCAGCCAGGTGGGCGGGGGGGCAGCAACAGATACGCAGTATTTT. Its protein is CASSQVGGGAATDTQYF. V is TRBV3-1 (or the pseudogene TRBV3-2) and J is TRBJ2-3; 9 bases match TRBD2. Trimming cost V 3 bases and J 3 bases; bases outside gene matches: 10. CDR3 size: 17 residues. Germline V gene lookup returns CDR1 LGHDT and CDR2 YNNKEL (reference sequence).

In this sample, this clone turned up once. V usage is TRBV29-1 and J usage is TRBJ1-1, with D hard to call. CDR3 length: 13 amino acids. Deletions cut 4 bases from V and 10 bases from J, with 19 bases between. Per germline, CDR1 SQVTM and CDR2 ANQGSEA. CDR3 residues: CSVVEVGAFGAFF. DNA for the CDR3: TGCAGCGTTGTTGAGGTAGGAGCTTTCGGAGCTTTCTTT.

This chain joins TRBV20-1 and TRBJ1-3; D perhaps matches TRBD1 (6 bases). V lost 3 bases and J 4 bases, leaving 13 bases between the germline ends. The CDR3 runs to 14 residues. Germline CDR1 reads DFQATT; CDR2 reads SNEGSKA (reference sequence). The CDR3 reads CSASPGGAGNTIYF. DNA of the CDR3: TGCAGTGCTAGTCCGGGGGGGGCAGGAAACACCATATATTTT.

V is TRBV30 and J is TRBJ1-6; D gene ambiguous. V was cut by 1 base and J by 3 bases, with 7 bases left in between. The V gene's germline CDR1 is GTSNPN and CDR2 SVGIG (reference sequence). The CDR3 is 14 amino acids. Here the CDR3 DNA reads TGTGCCTGGAGTGGGCCAGACTATAATTCACCCCTCCACTTT. Its protein is CAWSGPDYNSPLHF.

This chain connects TRBV18 to TRBJ1-1; TRBD1 matches 8 bases. The CDR3 contains 15 residues. Germline CDR1 reads KGHSH; CDR2 reads LQKENI. V was pared by 4 bases and J by 0 bases, with 4 bases of the junction left unmatched. DNA of the CDR3: TGTGCCAGCTCACTTAGACAGGGGATGAACACTGAAGCTTTCTTT. Its translation is CASSLRQGMNTEAFF.

This chain links TRBV6-5 with TRBJ1-4; a possible D gene is TRBD1 (6 bases). Trimming removed 7 bases from V and 7 bases from J, with 13 bases in between. This CDR3 spans 13 amino acids. The germline V gene has CDR1 MNHEY and CDR2 SVGAGI. CDR3 protein: CASNTGRGEKLFF. DNA for the CDR3: TGTGCCAGCAACACAGGGCGAGGTGAAAAACTGTTTTTT.

This chain uses TRBV2 with TRBJ1-1; 8 positions match TRBD1. Trimming took 6 bases from V and 0 from J; bases not matched to a gene: 6. Per germline, CDR1 SNHLY and CDR2 FYNNEI. The CDR3 totals 15 residues. CDR3 nucleotide sequence: TGTGCCAGCAGGTCCCGACAGGGGATGAACACTGAAGCTTTCTTT. Its translation: CASRSRQGMNTEAFF.

The gene calls are TRBV11-3 and TRBJ1-1; D call uncertain. The CDR3 runs to 15 residues. V lost 5 bases and J 0 bases, leaving 13 bases between the germline ends. The germline gives CDR1 SGHNT, CDR2 YENEEA. DNA of the CDR3: TGTGCCAGCAGCCTTGATGGGAGCATGAACACTGAAGCTTTCTTT. It translates to CASSLDGSMNTEAFF.

The chain uses TRBV5-4 and TRBJ2-3; maybe TRBD2 (6 bases). The CDR3 runs 15 residues. V was clipped by 3 bases and J by 2 bases, with 13 bases between them. Germline V lookup: CDR1 SGHNT, CDR2 YYREEE (reference sequence). In nucleotides, the CDR3 is TGTGCCAGCAGCTCCGGCGGAGGGAACACAGATACGCAGTATTTT. Protein: CASSSGGGNTDTQYF. Using reference TRBV5-4 and TRBJ2-3 for the parts outside the CDR3, the full variable domain is ETGVTQSPTHLIKTRGQQVTLRCSSQSGHNTVSWYQQALGQGPQFIFQYYREEENGRGNFPPRFSGLQFPNYSSELNVNALELDDSALYLCASSSGGGNTDTQYFGPGTRLTVL.

The V and J genes are TRBV4-2 and TRBJ2-2, with TRBD2 matching 7 bases. The V gene's germline CDR1 is LGHNA and CDR2 YNFKEQ. J lost 7 bases, V lost 0 bases, and 5 bases had no gene match. CDR3 length: 15 amino acids. The CDR3 spells CASSQEPGGGGELFF. In DNA form, the CDR3 reads TGTGCCAGCAGCCAAGAGCCGGGCGGGGGCGGGGAGCTGTTTTTT.